This entry describes one TCR beta chain. Germline V CDR1 and CDR2: KGHSH, LQKENI. This CDR3 comprises 15 residues. Trimming took 3 bases from V and 3 from J; bases not matched to a gene: 3. These data are taken from a study of cytomegalovirus exposure and HLA in healthy donors. This PCR relied on a set of 60 Vbeta primers and 13 Jbeta primers. Original data processing: Counted up in a later analysis, unique TCR beta chains came to some 82 million, with around 10 million shared. The method was immunoSEQ multiplex PCR; TCRdb's version includes in-frame clones alone and lacks a portion of them. From that table come the V and J calls and clone size; the DNA was used to work out D and trimming. The sample contains about 140,000 clones, around 73% of which appear only once.

The specimen was PBMCs. The receptor was derived from a female donor in good health and CMV-seronegative. V is TRBV18 and J is TRBJ2-1, with 9 positions matching TRBD1. CDR3 sequence reads: CASSPGTGNYNEQFF. The CDR3 bases are TGTGCCAGCTCACCGGGGACAGGGAACTACAATGAGCAGTTCTTC.